The clone carrying this T cell receptor (beta chain) has at least ten counts. Its target is not known. The germline V gene has CDR1 KGHSH and CDR2 LQKENI. The CDR3 length is 13 residues. V lost 3 bases and J 3 bases, leaving 8 bases between the germline ends. The sample belongs to a study of T cells in Graves' hyperthyroidism and ophthalmopathy. Amplification yielded TCR beta CDR3 regions, with RNA transcripts as the source. An initial round of RT-PCR targeting the TCR CDR3 relied on the HTBI primer set. In TCRdb, the multiplex PCR reads were re-called with MiXCR into one record per CDR3 protein. Here the sample spans 490,000 or so distinct CDR3 sequences, about 20% being singletons. Overall study findings and caveats: Blood samples included most of the expanded thyroid clonotypes exceeding 0.001.

Patients affected by ophthalmopathy presented a Clinical Activity Score of at least 3, a NOSPECS grade of at least 4, and disease duration below 3 months. Based on clinical symptoms, serum thyroxine and TRAb, thyroid ultrasound and orbital computed tomography, diagnoses were reached. It was 10 ml of fresh peripheral blood that supplied the PBMCs. This receptor was taken from a middle-aged man with Graves' ophthalmopathy. The V gene is TRBV18, the J gene TRBJ1-2; the D is unclear. Sequencing input: blood. Here the CDR3 reads CASSPGRDYGYTF. The CDR3 DNA sequence: TGTGCCAGCTCACCGGGGAGGGACTATGGCTACACCTTC.